The 18 T cell receptor beta chains listed next were all sequenced from one sample in a study of CD8+ T cells in alopecia areata. Sequencing templates came from extracted RNA that was reverse transcribed into cDNA. Method: immunoSEQ multiplex PCR; TCRdb's copy keeps in-frame clones and lacks some. The sample records hundreds of thousands of clones, roughly 63% being singletons. Treatment specified: oral pan-JAK inhibitor, 5-10 mg twice daily. Sequences were derived from CD4+ T cells sorted from blood, sampled at approximately week 51, from a patient treated with tofacitinib. These receptor sequences come from a human donor with alopecia areata.

This chain uses TRBV20-1 with TRBJ1-1, with D unclear. The CDR3 runs 11 residues. V lost 5 bases, J lost 1 base, and 5 bases lay in between. Germline CDR1 reads DFQATT; CDR2 reads SNEGSKA (reference sequence). The CDR3 loop is CSAQRNTEAFF. The CDR3 DNA is TGCAGTGCTCAGAGGAACACTGAAGCTTTCTTT.

The chain carries TRBV13 and TRBJ2-7, with D unclear. V was cut by 4 bases and J by 5 bases, with 12 bases left in between. CDR1 and CDR2 (germline): PRHDT, FYEKMQ (reference sequence). The CDR3 is 13 residues long. The CDR3 bases are TGTGCCAGCAGCTCCATCCAAACCCACGAGCAGTACTTC. Translating it yields CASSSIQTHEQYF. Supplemented by reference TRBV13 and TRBJ2-7, the full variable domain reads AAGVIQSPRHLIKEKRETATLKCYPIPRHDTVYWYQQGPGQDPQFLISFYEKMQSDKGSIPDRFSAQQFSDYHSELNMSSLELGDSALYFCASSSIQTHEQYFGPGTRLTVT.

The CDR3 spells CAWSQRQGRGYGYTF. DNA for the CDR3: TGTGCCTGGAGCCAAAGACAGGGCCGCGGCTATGGCTACACCTTC. The V gene is TRBV30, the J gene TRBJ1-2; 7 bases match TRBD1. This CDR3 has 15 residues. Germline lookup yields CDR1 GTSNPN and CDR2 SVGIG (reference sequence). Losses at the gene ends were 3 bases for V and 4 bases for J; bases not matched to a gene: 11.

This sequence joins TRBV5-4 and TRBJ2-7; D unclear. CDR1 and CDR2 (germline): SGHNT, YYREEE (reference sequence). Trimming shortened V by 5 bases and J by 6 bases, and 9 bases separated the two germline ends. The CDR3 runs 11 residues. In DNA form, the CDR3 reads TGTGCCAGCAGAAATGGACCCGAGCAGTACTTC. As protein: CASRNGPEQYF. The whole variable domain, filled in from reference TRBV5-4 and TRBJ2-7, reads ETGVTQSPTHLIKTRGQQVTLRCSSQSGHNTVSWYQQALGQGPQFIFQYYREEENGRGNFPPRFSGLQFPNYSSELNVNALELDDSALYLCASRNGPEQYFGPGTRLTVT.

This clone showed up just a few times. The identical CDR3 is also encoded by other nucleotide sequences in the sample. The rearrangement joins TRBV29-1 to TRBJ2-5, with D perhaps given as TRBD1 or TRBD2 (6 bases each). This CDR3 is built from 14 residues. Germline CDR1 is SQVTM and CDR2 is ANQGSEA. V was pared by 0 bases and J by 5 bases, with 13 bases between. For the CDR3, the DNA is TGCAGCGTTGAAGAAGGGGGGCCAGGGGAGACCCAGTACTTC. Residues: CSVEEGGPGETQYF.

V and J are TRBV5-6 and TRBJ2-3; D is unclear. Germline-derived CDR1 and CDR2 are SGHDT and YYEEEE. The V and J ends lost 6 bases and 0 bases respectively, with 14 bases between them. The CDR3 contains 15 residues. The DNA of the CDR3 is TGTGCCAGCACCCGAGGCTCGCGGAGCACAGATACGCAGTATTTT. As protein: CASTRGSRSTDTQYF. Together with reference TRBV5-6 and TRBJ2-3, the CDR3 gives the full variable domain: DAGVTQSPTHLIKTRGQQVTLRCSPKSGHDTVSWYQQALGQGPQFIFQYYEEEERQRGNFPDRFSGHQFPNYSSELNVNALLLGDSALYLCASTRGSRSTDTQYFGPGTRLTVL.

This clone came up a few times. The rearrangement uses TRBV29-1 and TRBJ2-2; a weak D match, TRBD2 (7 bases). Looked up from germline, CDR1 is SQVTM and CDR2 is ANQGSEA. This CDR3 is built from 13 residues. Trimming stripped 5 bases from V and 4 bases from J, with 11 bases between. CDR3 coding DNA: TGCAGCGTTCGGGGGGCGAGCACCGGGGAGCTGTTTTTT. The encoded protein is CSVRGASTGELFF.

This clone has a handful of counts. CDR3 coding DNA: TGCAGCGTTGGAGGGATCTCAAGCACAGATACGCAGTATTTT. It translates to CSVGGISSTDTQYF. This chain uses TRBV29-1 with TRBJ2-3; TRBD2 might be the D (5 bases). With 4 bases removed from V and 0 bases from J, the gap between germline ends came to 11 bases. CDR3 length equals 14 residues. The germline gives CDR1 SQVTM, CDR2 ANQGSEA.

As to this clone: Different DNA sequences within this sample yield the same CDR3. V is TRBV5-1 and J is TRBJ2-5, with D unresolved. V shed 2 bases and J shed 2 bases, with 4 bases lying between them. CDR3 length equals 12 residues. Germline V gives CDR1 SGHRS, CDR2 YFSETQ. In nucleotides, the CDR3 is TGCGCCAGCAGCTTCAATCAAGAGACCCAGTACTTC. It yields the protein CASSFNQETQYF.

J is TRBJ2-2 and V is TRBV5-1, with no clear D. V was clipped by 1 base and J by 5 bases, with 15 bases between them. Germline V gene data show CDR1 as SGHRS and CDR2 as YFSETQ. The CDR3 totals 16 residues. CDR3 region: CASSLIGTKRTGELFF. CDR3 bases: TGCGCCAGCAGCTTGATAGGCACTAAACGTACCGGGGAGCTGTTTTTT.

This rearrangement joins TRBV30 to TRBJ2-2; 9 positions match TRBD1. The junction had 9 bases not matched to a gene; V was cut back by 7 bases and J by 6 bases. The CDR3 sequence is 14 residues long. Germline-derived CDR1 and CDR2 are GTSNPN and SVGIG (reference sequence). CDR3 sequence reads: CAFSRDRVSGELFF. The CDR3 DNA reads as TGTGCCTTCTCCCGGGACAGGGTGTCCGGGGAGCTGTTTTTT.

The chain is built from TRBV25-1 and TRBJ2-3; D unclear. CDR1 and CDR2 (germline): MGHDK, SYGVNS. The CDR3 covers 14 residues. Trimming took 4 bases from V and 2 from J, leaving 10 bases between them. The CDR3 reads CASSGQRITDTQYF. The CDR3 nucleotides read TGTGCCAGCAGTGGGCAGAGGATCACAGATACGCAGTATTTT.

This chain links TRBV29-1 with TRBJ2-2, with D tentatively TRBD1 or TRBD2 (5 bases each). The germline V and J ends were trimmed by 2 bases and 5 bases, with 18 bases remaining between them. Germline-derived CDR1 and CDR2 are SQVTM and ANQGSEA. This CDR3 has 16 amino acids. The CDR3 loop reads CSVETRQGRNTGELFF. CDR3 DNA sequence: TGCAGCGTTGAAACTAGGCAGGGCCGAAATACCGGGGAGCTGTTTTTT.

The chain is built from TRBV5-6 and TRBJ1-2; D is unresolved. The CDR3 has 13 residues. Germline V CDR1 and CDR2: SGHDT, YYEEEE. V was shortened by 2 bases and J by 4 bases, with 9 bases between the two germline ends. The DNA for the CDR3 is TGTGCCAGCAGCTTAAGTAACGGCTATGGCTACACCTTC. Protein sequence: CASSLSNGYGYTF.

This clone has more than one count but fewer than ten. The gene calls are TRBV7-9 and TRBJ1-5; perhaps TRBD1 as D (5 bases). V was clipped by 5 bases and J by 4 bases, with 15 bases between them. Germline lookup yields CDR1 SEHNR and CDR2 FQNEAQ (reference sequence). The CDR3 has 15 residues. This CDR3 is CASSPVGAANQPQHF. The CDR3 nucleotides are TGTGCCAGCAGCCCCGTTGGGGCGGCGAATCAGCCCCAGCATTTT.

There are a few counts of this clone. V is TRBV4-3 and J is TRBJ2-7; no reliable D call. With 0 bases removed from V and 7 bases from J, the gap between germline ends came to 13 bases. The CDR3 loop spans 14 amino acids. Germline CDR1 reads LGHNA; CDR2 reads YSLEER. CDR3 nucleotides: TGCGCCAGCAGCCAAGATCGCGGAGTGTGGGAGCAGTACTTC. Protein: CASSQDRGVWEQYF.

The chain is built from TRBV30 and TRBJ2-7; possibly TRBD1 for D (5 bases). Between the trimmed V and J ends, which lost 0 bases and 3 bases, there was a span of 9 bases. The germline CDR1 and CDR2 sequences are GTSNPN and SVGIG (reference sequence). This CDR3 contains 13 residues. Here the CDR3 DNA reads TGTGCCTGGAGTGTAGACAGTAACTACGAGCAGTACTTC. Amino acids: CAWSVDSNYEQYF.

The rearrangement uses TRBV9 and TRBJ2-3; unclear D gene. This CDR3 comprises 13 residues. CDR1 is SGDLS, CDR2 YYNGEE, per germline. V lost 3 bases and J 2 bases, leaving 7 bases between the germline ends. The CDR3 here is CASSGALTDTQYF. CDR3 nucleotide sequence: TGTGCCAGCAGCGGGGCACTCACAGATACGCAGTATTTT. The full variable domain, with the rest looked up from reference TRBV9 and TRBJ2-3, is DSGVTQTPKHLITATGQRVTLRCSPRSGDLSVYWYQQSLDQGLQFLIQYYNGEERAKGNILERFSAQQFPDLHSELNLSSLELGDSALYFCASSGALTDTQYFGPGTRLTVL.